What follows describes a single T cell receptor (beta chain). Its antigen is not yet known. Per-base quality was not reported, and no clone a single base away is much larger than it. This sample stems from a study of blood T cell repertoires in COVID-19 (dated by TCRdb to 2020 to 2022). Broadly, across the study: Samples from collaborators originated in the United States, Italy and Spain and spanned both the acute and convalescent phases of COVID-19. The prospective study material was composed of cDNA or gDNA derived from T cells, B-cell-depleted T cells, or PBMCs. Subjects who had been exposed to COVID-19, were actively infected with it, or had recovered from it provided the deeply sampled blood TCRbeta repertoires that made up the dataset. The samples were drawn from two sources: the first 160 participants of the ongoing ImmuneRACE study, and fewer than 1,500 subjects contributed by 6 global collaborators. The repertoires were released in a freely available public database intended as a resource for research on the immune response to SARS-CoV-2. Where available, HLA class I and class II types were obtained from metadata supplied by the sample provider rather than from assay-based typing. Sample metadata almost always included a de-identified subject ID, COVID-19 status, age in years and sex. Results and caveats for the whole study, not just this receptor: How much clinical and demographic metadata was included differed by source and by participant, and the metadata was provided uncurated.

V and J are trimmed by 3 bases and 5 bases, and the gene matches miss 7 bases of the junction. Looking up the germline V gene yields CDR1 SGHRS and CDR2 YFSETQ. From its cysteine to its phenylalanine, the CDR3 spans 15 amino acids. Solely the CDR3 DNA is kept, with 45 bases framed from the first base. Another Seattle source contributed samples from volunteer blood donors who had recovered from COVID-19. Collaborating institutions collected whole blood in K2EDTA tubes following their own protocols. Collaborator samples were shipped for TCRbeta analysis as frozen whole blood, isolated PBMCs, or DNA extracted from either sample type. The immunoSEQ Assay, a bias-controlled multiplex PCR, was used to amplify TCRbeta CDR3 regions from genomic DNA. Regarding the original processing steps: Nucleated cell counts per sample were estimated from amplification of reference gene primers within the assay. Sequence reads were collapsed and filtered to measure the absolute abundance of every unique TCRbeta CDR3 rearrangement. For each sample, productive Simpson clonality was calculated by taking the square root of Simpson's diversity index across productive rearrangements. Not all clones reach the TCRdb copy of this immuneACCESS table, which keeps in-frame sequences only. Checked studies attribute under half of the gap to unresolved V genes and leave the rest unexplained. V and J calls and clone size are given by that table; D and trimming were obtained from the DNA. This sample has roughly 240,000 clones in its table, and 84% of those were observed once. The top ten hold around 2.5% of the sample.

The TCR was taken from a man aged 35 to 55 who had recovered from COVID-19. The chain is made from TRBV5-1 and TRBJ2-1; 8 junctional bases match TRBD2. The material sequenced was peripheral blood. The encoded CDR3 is CASSSLRGGDNEQFF. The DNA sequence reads TGCGCCAGCAGCTCCCTCCGGGGGGGGGACAATGAGCAGTTCTTC.